Sequencing of this T cell receptor beta chain was carried out in a study of cytomegalovirus exposure and HLA in healthy donors. The overall study: An early release of data contained 75 million to 90 million unique TCRs, which came from HLA-typed donors. Of all 400 or so donors who were genotyped, roughly 81% belonged to the Caucasian-associated ancestry cluster.

Whole-study findings and limits: The authors enumerated some 170 TCR beta chains as linked to cytomegalovirus. Reported performance of the classifier showed diagnosis of cytomegalovirus status with high specificity and sensitivity.

Trimming removed 6 bases at V and 6 bases at J, with 11 bases between. Germline CDR1 and CDR2: MDHEN and SYDVKM. This CDR3 region has 13 residues. As regards this clone: The antigen remains undetermined.

The PCR had 60 Vbeta and 13 Jbeta primers. Libraries were prepared by immunoSEQ multiplex PCR; TCRdb keeps only in-frame clonotypes and omits some of them. The sample has 150,000 to 200,000 clones, 75% to 85% seen once. The sequence came from a woman in her forties or fifties in good health and CMV-seronegative. Sequencing was done on a sample of PBMCs. The chain combines TRBV28 with TRBJ2-2, with D possibly being TRBD2 (5 bases). Written as DNA, the CDR3 is TGTGCCAGCAGCAAACTAGTGCCCGGGGAGCTGTTTTTT. Translation: CASSKLVPGELFF.